This TCR beta chain was sequenced during a study of T cells in Graves' hyperthyroidism and ophthalmopathy. Concerning this clonotype: Its antigen is undetermined.

Germline V CDR1 and CDR2: DFQATT, SNEGSKA (reference sequence). The CDR3 totals 16 residues. V dropped 6 bases and J dropped 2 bases, with 20 bases sitting between them. Overall study results and limits: A model of 13 V-J pairs discriminated ophthalmopathy from stable hyperthyroidism.

Amplified regions were TCR beta CDR3 sequences from RNA transcripts. During a first-round RT-PCR of the TCR CDR3, the HTBI primer set was used. TCRdb reprocessed the multiplex PCR reads with MiXCR, giving one entry per CDR3 protein. This table holds fewer than 650,000 distinct CDR3 sequences, over 12% found once. This TCR was sampled from a woman between 18 and 29 years old with Graves' ophthalmopathy. The source material was blood. This chain connects TRBV20-1 to TRBJ2-1; a weak D match, TRBD1 (5 bases). In nucleotides, the CDR3 is TGCAGTGCCAGGGCCCTTGACAGCGTACCCTACAATGAGCAGTTCTTC. This gives the protein CSARALDSVPYNEQFF.